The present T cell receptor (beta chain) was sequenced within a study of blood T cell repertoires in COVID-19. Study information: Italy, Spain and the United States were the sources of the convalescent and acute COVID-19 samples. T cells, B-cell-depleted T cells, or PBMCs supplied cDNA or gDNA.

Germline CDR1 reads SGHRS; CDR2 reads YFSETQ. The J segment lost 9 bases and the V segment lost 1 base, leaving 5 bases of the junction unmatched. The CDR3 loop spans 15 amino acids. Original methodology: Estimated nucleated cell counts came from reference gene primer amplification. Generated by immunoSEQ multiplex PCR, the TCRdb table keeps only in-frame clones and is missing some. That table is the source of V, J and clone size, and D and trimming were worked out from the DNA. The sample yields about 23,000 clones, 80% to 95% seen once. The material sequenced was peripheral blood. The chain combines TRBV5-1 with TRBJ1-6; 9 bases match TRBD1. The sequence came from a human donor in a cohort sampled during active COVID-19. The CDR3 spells CASSLKGQGGSPLHF. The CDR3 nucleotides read TGCGCCAGCAGCTTGAAGGGACAGGGTGGTTCACCCCTCCACTTT.